This T cell receptor (beta chain) was captured by sequencing in a study of T cells after somatic rescue of genetic block. Some clones are missing from TCRdb's copy, which holds only in-frame ones; the method was immunoSEQ multiplex PCR. The sample consists of some 90,000 clones, approximately 90% of them appearing once. Material for sequencing was peripheral blood mononuclear cells (PBMCs). The receptor was isolated from a woman under 30.

The CDR3 here is CASSVGTSGRGDTQYF. For the CDR3, the DNA is TGTGCCAGCAGCGTGGGGACTAGCGGGAGAGGAGATACGCAGTATTTT. The V gene is TRBV7-8, the J gene TRBJ2-3, with 14 bases identical to TRBD2. This CDR3 contains 16 residues. V was pared by 5 bases and J by 5 bases, with 6 bases of the junction left unmatched. CDR1 is SGHVS and CDR2 is FQNEAQ in the germline V gene.